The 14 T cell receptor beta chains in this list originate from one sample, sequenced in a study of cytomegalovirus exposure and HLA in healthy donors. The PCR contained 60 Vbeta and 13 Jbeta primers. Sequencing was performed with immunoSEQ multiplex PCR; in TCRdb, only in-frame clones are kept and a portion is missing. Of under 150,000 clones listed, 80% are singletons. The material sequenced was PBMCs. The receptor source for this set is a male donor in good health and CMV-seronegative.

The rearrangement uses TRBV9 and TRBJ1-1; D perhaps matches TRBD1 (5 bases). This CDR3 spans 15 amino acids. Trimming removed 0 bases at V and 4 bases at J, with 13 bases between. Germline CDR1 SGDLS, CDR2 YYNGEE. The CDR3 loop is CASSVEIRGGTEAFF. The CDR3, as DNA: TGTGCCAGCAGCGTAGAGATCCGGGGGGGCACTGAAGCTTTCTTT.

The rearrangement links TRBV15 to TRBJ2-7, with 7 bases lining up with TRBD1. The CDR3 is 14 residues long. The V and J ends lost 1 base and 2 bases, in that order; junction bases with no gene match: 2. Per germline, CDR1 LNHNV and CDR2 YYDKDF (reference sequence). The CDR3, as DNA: TGTGCCACCAGCAGAGGAGGGACAGCCTACGAGCAGTACTTC. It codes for CATSRGGTAYEQYF.

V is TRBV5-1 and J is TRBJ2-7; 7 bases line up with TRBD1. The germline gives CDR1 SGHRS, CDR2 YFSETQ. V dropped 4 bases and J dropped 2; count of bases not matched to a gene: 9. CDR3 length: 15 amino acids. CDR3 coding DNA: TGCGCCAGCAGCCCAACAGGGGACAGAACCTACGAGCAGTACTTC. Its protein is CASSPTGDRTYEQYF.

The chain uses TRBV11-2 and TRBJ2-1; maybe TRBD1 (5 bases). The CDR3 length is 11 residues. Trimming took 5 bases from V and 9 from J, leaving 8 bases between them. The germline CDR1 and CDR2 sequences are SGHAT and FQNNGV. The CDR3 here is CASSQGTEQFF. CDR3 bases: TGTGCCAGCAGCCAGGGCACTGAGCAGTTCTTC.

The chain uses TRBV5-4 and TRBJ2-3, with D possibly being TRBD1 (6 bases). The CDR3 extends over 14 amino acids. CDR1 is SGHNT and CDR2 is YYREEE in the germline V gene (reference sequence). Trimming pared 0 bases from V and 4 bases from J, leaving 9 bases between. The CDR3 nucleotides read TGTGCCAGCAGCTTGGGTCAGGGGCCAGATACGCAGTATTTT. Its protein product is CASSLGQGPDTQYF.

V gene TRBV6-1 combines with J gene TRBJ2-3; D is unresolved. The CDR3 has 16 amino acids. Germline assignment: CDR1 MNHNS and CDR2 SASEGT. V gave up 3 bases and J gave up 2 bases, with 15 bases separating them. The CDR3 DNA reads TGTGCCAGCAGTGATAACGAGAAAGTACCCACAGATACGCAGTATTTT. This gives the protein CASSDNEKVPTDTQYF.

For the CDR3, the DNA is TGTGCCAGCAGCTCCCGGGGTTTCACCTACAATGAGCAGTTCTTC. Protein: CASSSRGFTYNEQFF. This sequence joins TRBV7-2 and TRBJ2-1; possibly TRBD2 for D (5 bases). V lost 4 bases, J lost 2 bases, and 12 bases lay in between. Germline lookup yields CDR1 SGHTA and CDR2 FQGNSA. The CDR3 has 15 residues.

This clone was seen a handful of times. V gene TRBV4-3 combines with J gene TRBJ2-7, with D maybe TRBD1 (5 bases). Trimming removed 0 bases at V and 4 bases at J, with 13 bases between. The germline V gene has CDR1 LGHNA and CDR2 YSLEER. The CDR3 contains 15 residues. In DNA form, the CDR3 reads TGCGCCAGCAGCCAAGATTGGCAGGGTCGGTACGAGCAGTACTTC. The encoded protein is CASSQDWQGRYEQYF.

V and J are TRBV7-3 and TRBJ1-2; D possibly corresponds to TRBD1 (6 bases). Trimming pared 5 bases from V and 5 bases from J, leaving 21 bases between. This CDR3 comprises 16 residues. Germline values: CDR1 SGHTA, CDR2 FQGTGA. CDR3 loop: CASSAAAGAGSYGYTF. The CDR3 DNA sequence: TGTGCCAGCAGCGCCGCGGCGGGGGCCGGGAGTTATGGCTACACCTTC.

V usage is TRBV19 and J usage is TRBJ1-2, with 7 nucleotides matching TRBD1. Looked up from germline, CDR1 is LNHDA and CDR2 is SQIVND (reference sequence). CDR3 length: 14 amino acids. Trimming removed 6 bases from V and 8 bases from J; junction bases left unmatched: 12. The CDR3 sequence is CASSRPGQPAGYTF. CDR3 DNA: TGTGCCAGTAGCCGGCCGGGACAGCCGGCGGGCTACACCTTC.

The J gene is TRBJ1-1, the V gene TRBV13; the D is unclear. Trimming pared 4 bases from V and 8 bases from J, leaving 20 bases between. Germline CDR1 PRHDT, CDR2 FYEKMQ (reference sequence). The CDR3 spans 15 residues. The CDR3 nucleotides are TGTGCCAGCAGCTCCGGAGGGAGTGGGGTCTTCGAAGCTTTCTTT. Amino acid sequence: CASSSGGSGVFEAFF.

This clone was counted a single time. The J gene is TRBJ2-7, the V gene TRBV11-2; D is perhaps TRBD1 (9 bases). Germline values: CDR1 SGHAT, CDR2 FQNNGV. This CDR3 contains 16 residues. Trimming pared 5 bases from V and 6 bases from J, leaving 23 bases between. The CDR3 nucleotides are TGTGCCAGCAGCACCGGGGGGGGACAGGGACGTGGCGAGCAGTACTTC. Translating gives CASSTGGGQGRGEQYF.

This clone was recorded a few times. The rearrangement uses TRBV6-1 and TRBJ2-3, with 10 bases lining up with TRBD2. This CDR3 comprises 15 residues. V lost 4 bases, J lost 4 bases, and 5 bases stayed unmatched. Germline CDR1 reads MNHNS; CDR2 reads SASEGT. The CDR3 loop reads CASSVTAGGPDTQYF. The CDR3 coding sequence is TGTGCCAGCAGTGTCACAGCGGGGGGGCCAGATACGCAGTATTTT.

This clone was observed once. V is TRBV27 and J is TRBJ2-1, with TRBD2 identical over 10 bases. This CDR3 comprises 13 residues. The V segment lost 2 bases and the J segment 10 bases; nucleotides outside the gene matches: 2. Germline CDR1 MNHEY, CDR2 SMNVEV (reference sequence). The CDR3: CASSLGTSVEQFF. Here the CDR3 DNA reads TGTGCCAGCAGTTTAGGGACTAGCGTCGAGCAGTTCTTC.